The 7 T cell receptor beta chains reported below all come from one sample, sequenced in a study of resident and recirculating memory T cells in vitiligo. Assay used: immunoSEQ multiplex PCR; TCRdb lists only in-frame clones, some missing. This sample carries 40,000 to 45,000 clones, around 90% of them seen once, and the ten largest clones take around 5%. Source material: blood. These receptors all come from a male donor with vitiligo.

V usage is TRBV7-2 and J usage is TRBJ2-2; 7 bases fit TRBD2. Germline V gene lookup returns CDR1 SGHTA and CDR2 FQGNSA. This CDR3 has 15 residues. Losses at the gene ends were 1 base for V and 5 bases for J; bases not matched to a gene: 4. The CDR3 DNA is TGTGCCAGCAGCTTAGTGGGGGGAGGGACCGGGGAGCTGTTTTTT. Translating gives CASSLVGGGTGELFF.

For this clone: The sample has other DNA sequences that encode this CDR3 too. The chain has TRBV5-4 and TRBJ2-3; TRBD2 agrees at 10 bases. Germline values: CDR1 SGHNT, CDR2 YYREEE (reference sequence). The junction had 4 bases not matched to a gene; V was cut back by 2 bases and J by 1 base. The CDR3 length is 16 residues. For the CDR3, the DNA is TGTGCCAGCAGCTTAGGGCTAGCGGGGGGCACAGATACGCAGTATTTT. Amino acid sequence: CASSLGLAGGTDTQYF.

This clone came up once. V and J are TRBV6-5 and TRBJ1-5; D gene ambiguous. CDR1 is MNHEY and CDR2 is SVGAGI in the germline V gene. Between the trimmed V and J ends, which lost 4 bases and 8 bases, there was a span of 9 bases. This CDR3 is built from 12 residues. The CDR3 DNA reads as TGTGCCAGCAGTTCCCACAACGAGCCCCAGCATTTT. This sequence encodes CASSSHNEPQHF.

This sequence joins TRBV21-1 and TRBJ2-7; the table names TRBD1, a call not compared with the DNA. TRBV21-1 is reported as a pseudogene. This CDR3 has 15 amino acids. This chain's CDR3 is CASSTPPGQRYEQYF. Written as DNA, the CDR3 is TGTGCCAGCAGCACGCCACCGGGACAACGCTACGAGCAGTACTTC.

The chain recombines TRBV23-1 with TRBJ1-2; D gene unclear. TRBV23-1 is an ORF for which the function is uncertain. Trimming pared 1 base from V and 7 bases from J, leaving 13 bases between. CDR3 size: 14 residues. The CDR3 is CASSQFGRRSGYTF. The CDR3 DNA is TGCGCCAGCAGTCAATTTGGCAGAAGGAGTGGCTACACCTTC.

The V gene is TRBV6-4, the J gene TRBJ2-1; 10 positions agree with TRBD2. Germline loops: CDR1 MRHNA, CDR2 SNTAGT. J gave up 6 bases and V 0 bases, and 2 bases lay outside the gene matches. This CDR3 comprises 15 residues. CDR3 coding DNA: TGTGCCAGCAGTGACTCGTCTAGCGGGGGCAATGAGCAGTTCTTC. Translating it yields CASSDSSSGGNEQFF.

This chain connects TRBV18 to TRBJ2-5, with D possibly being TRBD2 (5 bases). The germline CDR1 and CDR2 sequences are KGHSH and LQKENI. This CDR3 is built from 15 residues. Between the trimmed V and J ends, which lost 2 bases and 5 bases, there was a span of 15 bases. The CDR3 DNA follows: TGTGCCAGCTCACCAACATCACCGACGGGGGAGACCCAGTACTTC. This gives the protein CASSPTSPTGETQYF. Full variable domain (rest looked up from reference TRBV18 and TRBJ2-5): NAGVMQNPRHLVRRRGQEARLRCSPMKGHSHVYWYRQLPEEGLKFMVYLQKENIIDESGMPKERFSAEFPKEGPSILRIQQVVRGDSAAYFCASSPTSPTGETQYFGPGTRLLVL.